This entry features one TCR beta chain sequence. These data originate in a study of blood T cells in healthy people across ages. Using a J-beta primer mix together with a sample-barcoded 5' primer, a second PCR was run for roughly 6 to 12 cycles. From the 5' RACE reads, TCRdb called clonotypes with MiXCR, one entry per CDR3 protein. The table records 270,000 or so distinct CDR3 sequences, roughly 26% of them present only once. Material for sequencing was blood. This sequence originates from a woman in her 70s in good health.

The CDR3 protein is CASSSQTGTSYNEQFF. DNA for the CDR3: TGTGCCAGCAGCTCCCAAACCGGGACAAGTTACAATGAGCAGTTCTTC. The chain employs TRBV7-2 and TRBJ2-1, with TRBD1 as a possible D gene (6 bases). From germline, CDR1 is SGHTA and CDR2 FQGNSA. The V end lost 4 bases, the J end lost 4 bases, and 17 bases lay between the germline ends. The CDR3 covers 16 residues.